These T cell receptor beta chains were read from a single sample in a study of cytomegalovirus exposure and HLA in healthy donors. Clones were read by immunoSEQ multiplex PCR, and TCRdb kept only the in-frame ones, dropping some. Here the sample spans about 280,000 clones, 88% being singletons. Sequenced input: PBMCs. The receptors stem from a woman in her late teens or twenties in good health and CMV-seronegative. Both conserved end residues are part of each CDR3. The D gene is left open where the match is weak. Only part of the rows carry a size: once, few, many, or a class if the clone is expanded.

v_gene	abundance	d_gene	j_gene	CDR3aa	CDR3nt
TRBV28	-	-	TRBJ1-4	CASSAGQNTNEKLFF	TGTGCCAGCAGTGCCGGACAGAACACTAATGAAAAACTGTTTTTT
TRBV18	-	TRBD1	TRBJ1-1	CASSNRGQRNTEAFF	TGTGCCAGCTCGAACAGGGGGCAACGGAACACTGAAGCTTTCTTT
TRBV6-5	few	TRBD1	TRBJ2-7	CASIRTGGGEQYF	TGTGCCAGCATCCGGACAGGGGGCGGTGAGCAGTACTTC
TRBV28	-	-	TRBJ2-7	CASSFGGPLYEQYF	TGTGCCAGCAGTTTTGGCGGTCCTCTCTACGAGCAGTACTTC
TRBV19	-	TRBD2	TRBJ2-7	CASSFMGLAGSYEQYF	TGTGCCAGTAGTTTTATGGGACTAGCGGGGTCCTACGAGCAGTACTTC
TRBV30	once	-	TRBJ1-2	CAWSVPQEGVYGYTF	TGTGCCTGGAGTGTACCTCAAGAAGGGGTTTATGGCTACACCTTC
TRBV9	-	TRBD1	TRBJ1-2	CASSVDAVQGAFGNYGYTF	TGTGCCAGCAGCGTAGATGCTGTACAGGGGGCCTTCGGGAACTATGGCTACACCTTC
TRBV7-2	-	-	TRBJ2-1	CASSLGYRDEQFF	TGTGCCAGCAGCTTAGGGTACCGGGATGAGCAGTTCTTC
TRBV6-1	-	-	TRBJ2-7	CATSPRAGNEQYF	TGTGCCACCTCCCCCCGGGCAGGGAACGAGCAGTACTTC
TRBV10-1	-	TRBD2	TRBJ2-7	CASRVPGLAGRIYYEQYF	TGCGCCAGCAGAGTCCCGGGACTAGCGGGGAGGATATACTACGAGCAGTACTTC
TRBV28	-	TRBD1	TRBJ2-2	CASSPGTGFTGELFF	TGTGCCAGCAGTCCCGGGACAGGGTTCACCGGGGAGCTGTTTTTT
TRBV7-9	-	-	TRBJ2-7	CASSLGSFQLRSHVGEQYF	TGTGCCAGCAGCTTAGGATCTTTTCAGTTGAGGAGTCATGTTGGGGAGCAGTACTTC
TRBV7-9	-	TRBD1	TRBJ2-6	CASSFIETGDGANVLTF	TGTGCCAGCAGCTTCATAGAGACAGGGGACGGGGCCAACGTCCTGACTTTC
TRBV28	few	-	TRBJ1-1	CASYWGPEAFF	TGTGCCAGCTATTGGGGCCCTGAAGCTTTCTTT
TRBV7-6	-	-	TRBJ2-1	CASSLAGTVNEQFF	TGTGCCAGCAGCTTAGCGGGCACCGTCAATGAGCAGTTCTTC
TRBV19	-	-	TRBJ1-1	CASSSAVNTEAFF	TGTGCCAGTTCGTCGGCGGTAAACACTGAAGCTTTCTTT
TRBV7-8	-	TRBD2	TRBJ2-7	CASSSEAGGQSSYEQYF	TGTGCCAGCAGCTCCGAGGCGGGAGGCCAGAGCTCCTACGAGCAGTACTTC
TRBV29-1	few	TRBD2	TRBJ2-3	CSVDPSGRTDTQYF	TGCAGCGTTGATCCGAGCGGGAGAACAGATACGCAGTATTTT
TRBV7-2	-	TRBD2	TRBJ2-1	CASSSTGTSKNEQFF	TGTGCCAGCAGCTCCACCGGGACTAGCAAGAATGAGCAGTTCTTC
TRBV4-1	-	TRBD1	TRBJ1-2	CASSPSGQASRGYTF	TGCGCCAGCAGCCCAAGTGGACAGGCCTCACGTGGCTACACCTTC
TRBV7-3	-	TRBD1	TRBJ2-7	CASSSRQGAPREQYF	TGTGCCAGCAGCTCCAGACAGGGGGCGCCCCGCGAGCAGTACTTC
TRBV9	-	TRBD2	TRBJ2-7	CASSEGLPVEEQYF	TGTGCCAGCAGCGAGGGACTACCAGTGGAGGAGCAGTACTTC
TRBV9	-	TRBD1	TRBJ1-2	CASSGGTGFYGYTF	TGTGCCAGCAGCGGCGGGACAGGGTTCTATGGCTACACCTTC
TRBV2	once	TRBD2	TRBJ2-7	CASSDVLALSYEQYF	TGTGCCAGCAGTGATGTACTAGCGCTCTCCTACGAGCAGTACTTC
TRBV20-1	few	-	TRBJ2-3	CSARDFDTQYF	TGCAGTGCTCGGGACTTTGATACGCAGTATTTT
TRBV4-2	-	-	TRBJ1-6	CASSQRETGRGYNSPLHF	TGTGCCAGCAGCCAAAGGGAGACAGGCAGGGGCTATAATTCACCCCTCCACTTT
TRBV19	-	-	TRBJ1-5	CASSIVSSPNQPQHF	TGTGCCAGTAGTATCGTTTCCAGTCCCAATCAGCCCCAGCATTTT
TRBV29-1	-	-	TRBJ2-2	CSFQGGSTGELFF	TGCAGCTTCCAAGGGGGTTCCACCGGGGAGCTGTTTTTT
TRBV5-4	once	TRBD1	TRBJ1-5	CASSHQGDQPQHF	TGTGCCAGCAGTCACCAGGGGGATCAGCCCCAGCATTTT
TRBV18	few	-	TRBJ1-6	CASSPGAGGSPLHF	TGTGCCAGCTCACCGGGGGCGGGAGGTTCACCCCTCCACTTT
TRBV10-1	-	-	TRBJ2-2	CASSVMGQGAGELFF	TGCGCCAGCAGTGTGATGGGGCAGGGTGCCGGGGAGCTGTTTTTT
TRBV2	-	TRBD1	TRBJ1-2	CASSDGTGTNYGYTF	TGTGCCAGCAGTGACGGGACAGGAACTAACTATGGCTACACCTTC
TRBV4-1	-	-	TRBJ1-2	CASSQDSGGRGYTF	TGCGCCAGCAGCCAAGATTCCGGGGGGAGAGGCTACACCTTC
TRBV15	-	TRBD2	TRBJ2-3	CATSRTTSGTLHTQYF	TGTGCCACCAGCAGAACCACTAGCGGGACGTTACATACGCAGTATTTT
TRBV25-1	-	TRBD2	TRBJ2-1	CATRPPGRQMGNEQFF	TGTGCCACCCGACCGCCCGGGAGGCAGATGGGCAATGAGCAGTTCTTC
TRBV5-1	few	TRBD1	TRBJ2-2	CASSSPGGVITGELFF	TGCGCCAGCAGCTCCCCAGGGGGCGTTATCACCGGGGAGCTGTTTTTT
TRBV27	-	-	TRBJ1-1	CASSLSRNTEAFF	TGTGCCAGCAGTTTATCCAGGAACACTGAAGCTTTCTTT
TRBV19	-	TRBD2	TRBJ2-7	CASRKGLAETYEQYF	TGTGCCAGTAGGAAGGGACTAGCGGAGACTTACGAGCAGTACTTC
TRBV27	-	-	TRBJ2-2	CASRSVQGGNTGELFF	TGTGCCAGCCGATCCGTCCAGGGCGGGAACACCGGGGAGCTGTTTTTT